Detailed here is one T cell receptor (beta chain). Its antigen is unidentified. The data were taken from a study of T cell responses to AZD1222 COVID-19 vaccine. The CDR3 sequence is 16 residues long. The trim removed 4 bases at V and 8 bases at J, leaving 14 bases unmatched. The study, taken as a whole, reports: Donors were mostly white British, more females; clonal diversity possibly underestimated.

The assay was immunoSEQ multiplex PCR, and TCRdb's table has in-frame clones only and misses some. The sample gives approximately 100,000 clones, 87% of which show up once; around 2.3% is in the top ten. This chain links TRBV5-3 with TRBJ1-2; the match to TRBD1 covers 10 bases. TRBV5-3 is flagged as an ORF with uncertain function. The receptor was derived from an adult who received the AZD1222 COVID-19 vaccine. The sequences come from peripheral blood, collected 28 days after the second AZD1222 dose. CDR3 DNA: TGTGCCAGAAGCCGAATCCCGGGACAGGGGAAGGGCGGCTACACCTTC. This gives the protein CARSRIPGQGKGGYTF.